This T cell receptor beta chain was captured by sequencing in a study of CD8+ T cells in alopecia areata. Study observations and caveats: TCR sharing was clearer in mice than between patients, perhaps partly owing to patient HLA diversity. The study found higher clonality in lesional than normal scalp, especially in alopecia totalis/universalis. Tissue-resident alphabeta T cells belonging to normal skin likewise get sequenced within scalp specimens.

As the sequencing template, cDNA was produced by extracting RNA and reverse transcribing it. Repertoires were generated with immunoSEQ multiplex PCR, while TCRdb's copy carries only in-frame clones and drops some. The sample lists 150,000 to 200,000 clones; around 57% were seen once. As concerns this clone: Its antigen remains unknown.

Germline assignment: CDR1 SNHLY and CDR2 FYNNEI. Trimming left V 6 bases short and J 6 bases short, with 14 bases between. This CDR3 has 13 residues. The chain has TRBV2 and TRBJ1-2; D is unclear. The clonotype comes from a human donor in good health. The sample taken for sequencing was CD4+ T cells sorted from blood. The CDR3, as DNA: TGTGCCAGCAGCGGGGAAGGGCGCCATGGCTACACCTTC. It is translated as CASSGEGRHGYTF.